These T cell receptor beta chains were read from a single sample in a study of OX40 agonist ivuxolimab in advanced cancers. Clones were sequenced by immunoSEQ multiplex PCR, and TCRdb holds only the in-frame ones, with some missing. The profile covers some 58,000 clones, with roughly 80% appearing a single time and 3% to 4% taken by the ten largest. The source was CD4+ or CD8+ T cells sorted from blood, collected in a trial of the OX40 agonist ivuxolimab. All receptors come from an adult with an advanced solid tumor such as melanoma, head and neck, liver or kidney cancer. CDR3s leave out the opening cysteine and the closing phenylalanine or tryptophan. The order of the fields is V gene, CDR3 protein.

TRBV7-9	ASSLRMGLNTGELF
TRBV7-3	ASSLNSGTNTEAF
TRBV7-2	ASSFWGNSNQPQH
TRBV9	ASSVGSSGTVTDTQY
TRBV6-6	ASSPGTRGYEQY
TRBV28	ASSLRLGYT
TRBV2	ASRGDRGSDTQY
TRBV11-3	ASSLARAGTFPYEQY
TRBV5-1	ASRDFTNYEQY
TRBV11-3	ASSFSRNTEAF
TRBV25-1	ASSEYTGQGAGETQY
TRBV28	ASSYVNEQF
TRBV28	ASSERERRTDTQY
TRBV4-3	ASSPGTSGKETQY
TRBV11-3	ASSLERQDTIY
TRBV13	ASSLMGAGTDTQY